These 5 T cell receptor beta chains were all obtained from the same sample, sequenced in a study of blood T cells in healthy people across ages. A second PCR of about 6 to 12 cycles used a sample-barcoded 5' primer and a J-beta primer mix. TCRdb re-called the 5' RACE reads with MiXCR, one entry per CDR3 protein. The table shows 800,000 or so distinct CDR3 sequences, with less than 60% occurring only once. Sequenced: blood. The receptors shown here come from a man older than 75 in good health.

This clonotype was seen many times. The rearrangement links TRBV20-1 to TRBJ2-1; 10 positions agree with TRBD2. Trimming at V came to 3 bases and at J to 7 bases, leaving 6 bases not matched to a gene. Germline CDR1 is DFQATT and CDR2 is SNEGSKA (reference sequence). CDR3 size: 14 residues. CDR3 sequence reads: CSARRLAGANEQFF. CDR3 nucleotides: TGCAGTGCTAGGCGACTAGCGGGTGCTAATGAGCAGTTCTTC.

This chain uses TRBV27 with TRBJ1-1; D uncertain. Trimming stripped 3 bases from V and 11 bases from J, with 16 bases between. This CDR3 spans 13 amino acids. CDR1 and CDR2 (germline): MNHEY, SMNVEV (reference sequence). The CDR3, as DNA: TGTGCCAGCAGTTTTCCGGGTCGGAGCCAGGCTTTCTTT. Translated, it gives CASSFPGRSQAFF.

This rearrangement joins TRBV7-9 to TRBJ1-1, with a possible D match to TRBD1 (5 bases). The CDR3 extends over 15 amino acids. V lost 1 base, J lost 5 bases, and 14 bases lay in between. The germline V gene encodes CDR1 SEHNR and CDR2 FQNEAQ (reference sequence). The CDR3 loop is CASSLDGTQGTEAFF. In nucleotides, the CDR3 is TGTGCCAGCAGCTTAGATGGTACCCAGGGTACTGAAGCTTTCTTT.

The chain has TRBV11-3 and TRBJ2-3; 8 bases map to TRBD2. CDR3 size: 16 residues. The junction had 5 bases not matched to a gene; V was cut back by 3 bases and J by 0 bases. Germline V gene lookup returns CDR1 SGHNT and CDR2 YENEEA. In nucleotides, the CDR3 is TGTGCCAGCAGCTTTGACGGGGGGGCTAGCACAGATACGCAGTATTTT. It codes for CASSFDGGASTDTQYF.

At least ten counts were recorded for this clonotype. The CDR3 region has the DNA TGTGCCAGCAGTTTGGTCGGAGGGTTTTATAGCAATCAGCCCCAGCATTTT. Translating gives CASSLVGGFYSNQPQHF. The chain employs TRBV12-3 or TRBV12-4 and TRBJ1-5; D uncertain. V lost 3 bases and J 0 bases, leaving 15 bases between the germline ends. This CDR3 has 17 residues.